This paragraph reports one T cell receptor (beta chain). What it recognizes is unknown. 13 Jbeta primers and 60 Vbeta primers were used for the PCR. Using immunoSEQ multiplex PCR, the repertoire was profiled, and TCRdb retains in-frame clones only, with some absent. This sample yields about 180,000 clones, of which 70% to 85% are seen a single time; 0.95% to 1.5% belongs to the top ten. Trimming cost V 5 bases and J 4 bases, with 11 bases left between them. The CDR3 totals 13 residues. Germline V CDR1 and CDR2: SGHAT, FQNNGV. This entry comes from a study of cytomegalovirus exposure and HLA in healthy donors. Study-level points and caveats: According to the study, some 160 TCR beta chains were cytomegalovirus-associated. It was reported in a later analysis that an Asian-associated ancestry cluster showed fewer N-insertions than the roughly 620-donor mean. Per a later analysis, approximately 16,000 TCR beta sequences showed association with HLA alleles at 0.05 false discovery rate. The dataset shows that most TCR sequences were rare, while some public TCRs occurred in many donors.

The source is a girl aged 2 to 10 in good health and CMV-seropositive. The chain uses TRBV11-2 and TRBJ1-1; TRBD1 might be the D (5 bases). Specimen: PBMCs. This CDR3 is CASSNRRGTEAFF. CDR3 nucleotide sequence: TGTGCCAGCAGCAATCGAAGGGGCACTGAAGCTTTCTTT.